This T cell receptor (beta chain) was retrieved from a study of blood T cells in healthy people across ages (dated by TCRdb to about 2015). Context from the whole study: Template switching captured roughly one uniquely barcoded TCR beta cDNA molecule per two T cells in model experiments. To track age-related changes in TCR beta repertoire diversity, the study relied on deep sequencing normalized with unique cDNA molecular identifiers. The donors were divided into four age groups: young (average around 16 years), middle-aged (approximately 39), aged (around 59) and long-lived (roughly 82). To avoid experimental bias, donors of different ages were randomly spread across the sequencing lanes. For two donors (one aged 18 to 29 and one aged 80 or older), the study analyzed two additional independent replicas of 1 million unique cDNA reads from the same blood draw.

The paper as a whole reports these results and caveats: Observed TCR beta diversity per million T cells fell roughly linearly with age, and a significant reduction was already apparent by age around 39. There was a strong correlation between observed TCR beta diversity and the percentage of naive T cells measured by flow cytometry. Because donor CMV infection status was unknown, age-related changes in expanded clonotypes were potentially confounded. Total diversity estimates from one million sequenced T cells were considered lower bounds and underestimates. Because profiling used bulk unsorted PBMCs, naive and antigen-experienced compartments could not be compared conclusively. Compared with the aged group, more naive CD4+ T cells, fewer expanded clones and increased TCR diversity were shown by the long-lived group, suggesting age selection.

The donors were about 40 Caucasian individuals from Russia, aged roughly 6 to 100 years, who were systemically healthy. Ten milliliters of peripheral blood were drawn from each donor into EDTA-treated Vacutainer tubes. Ficoll-Paque density-gradient centrifugation was used to isolate PBMCs, with at least 7 million obtained per sample. Total RNA, at least 6 micrograms per sample, was extracted from PBMCs with Trizol reagent. Naive CD45RAhigh/CD27high T cell percentages were measured by flow cytometry on a PBMC aliquot from every donor. Concerning this clonotype: Its antigen is unknown. No base qualities exist here, and no much larger clone lies one base off it.

Libraries were built with 5' RACE. Sequencing used an Illumina HiSeq 2500. The second PCR ran for roughly 6 to 11 cycles and used a J-beta primer mix along with a sample-barcoded 5' primer. A unique molecular identifier was introduced onto each TCR beta cDNA molecule by a template-switch 5' adaptor carrying 12 random nucleotides. Each sample yielded at least 2.5 million CDR3-containing paired-end reads. The Mint cDNA synthesis kit, primed by a TRBC-specific oligonucleotide, was used to synthesize first-strand cDNA from all RNA. Following uracil-DNA glycosylase treatment, all cDNA underwent a first 18-cycle PCR with the universal primers M1SS and BC2_uni_R. As for how the authors treated the data: For normalization, 1 million high-quality reads, each with a distinct molecular identifier, were randomly selected from each sample. Reads sharing molecular identifiers were discarded rather than binned into consensus sequences. CDR3 identification, clonotype clustering and error correction used MiTCR with a Q25 quality threshold and the strictest error-elimination algorithm. A nonparametric unseen species model with Euler transformation was used to estimate a lower bound on total TCR beta diversity. The public reads were reprocessed in TCRdb via fastp at Q25 and MiXCR, keeping in-frame beta chains. Identical CDR3 proteins give one entry, which carries the most common genes and DNA. TCRdb, not the authors, supplied the V and J calls. In all, the sample holds about 780,000 distinct CDR3 sequences, and about 42% of those were seen once. The ten largest account for 18% of the sample.

The germline ends are 11 bases apart after V is trimmed by 6 bases and J by 0 bases. Looking up the germline V gene yields CDR1 MDHEN and CDR2 SYDVKM. Its CDR3 holds 14 amino acids, cysteine through phenylalanine. CDR3 DNA only is kept here, 42 bases in frame from base 1. Sequenced: blood. In this chain, TRBV28 is recombined with TRBJ1-2, and perhaps TRBD1 as D gene, on 5 matching bases. The clonotype comes from an elderly man in good health. CDR3 reads: CASRGTVANYGYTF. The DNA is TGTGCCAGCAGGGGGACGGTCGCTAACTATGGCTACACCTTC.